This T cell receptor (beta chain) was obtained from a study of metastatic and nonmetastatic thyroid tumors. Overall study results and limits: It was reported that TCR beta diversity was significantly higher in malignant thyroid tumors than benign nodules, in blood and tumor.

Treatment of any kind had been given to no patient before thyroid surgery. From the PCR reads, TCRdb re-called clones with MiXCR. The sample shows 15,000 to 20,000 clones, about 23% of them seen only once. This clone has more than one count but fewer than ten. Its matching antigen is unknown. This clonotype was obtained from a female donor with papillary thyroid cancer or a benign thyroid nodule (not recorded which). Some clones in this sample may be carry-over from other donors' samples. Material: adjacent normal tissue.

CDR3 in amino acids: CASSLSPGAGYEQYF. CDR3 nucleotides: TGTGCCAGCAGCTTATCTCCGGGGGCTGGCTACGAGCAGTACTTC. J is TRBJ2-7 and V is TRBV7-8, with D perhaps given as TRBD1 or TRBD2 (6 bases each). In germline, CDR1 is SGHVS, CDR2 FQNEAQ. This CDR3 comprises 15 residues. Between the trimmed V and J ends, which lost 2 bases and 3 bases, there was a span of 14 bases.